This T cell receptor beta chain came from a study of molecular identifiers for immune sequencing clone quantification. Regarding the study as a whole: Clones above 20 RNA copies contained over 98% of effector molecules but under 1% of naive ones.

Concerning this clonotype: No antigen is known for it. With a much larger clone just one base away, this may be a read error.

CDR3 size: 14 residues. Per the germline V gene, CDR1 is MGHRA and CDR2 is YSYEKL. Trimming cost V 1 base and J 3 bases, with 8 bases left between them. Previously published methods and listed TCR primers were used for the bulk TCR libraries. TCRdb redid the calling of the PCR reads with MiXCR, one entry per CDR3 protein. This sample has some 100,000 distinct CDR3 sequences, with under 20% found just once. The sequenced material came from naive CD8+ T cells from blood, with Jurkat cell RNA spiked in. Subset meaning: FACS-sorted CD8+CD4-CCR7+CD45RA+ naive T cells. V is TRBV4-1 and J is TRBJ2-3, with a possible D match to TRBD2 (6 bases). The sequence derives from a human donor in good health. Some libraries in this study had Jurkat cell RNA spiked in. In nucleotides, the CDR3 is TGCGCCAGCAGCCAAGCTGGGGGGACAGATACGCAGTATTTT. Its protein is CASSQAGGTDTQYF.